Many counts were recorded for the clone carrying this TCR beta chain. As yet, its antigen is unknown. Carrying unique molecular identifiers, the cDNA also gained a universal primer site through template switching. TCRdb redid the calling of the 5' RACE reads with MiXCR, one entry per CDR3 protein. The top ten clones hold more than 2.5% of a sample with about 570,000 distinct CDR3 sequences, 9.6% of them seen once. This sample is part of a study of identical twins. Study-wide results and caveats: Part of the zero-insertion signal could reflect confounding by invariant MAIT and iNKT cells.

The CDR3 extends over 14 amino acids. The ends were cut back, 4 bases at V and 7 bases at J, with 14 bases in the middle. Germline CDR1 is ENHRY and CDR2 is SYGVKD. The sample also formed part of further work on yellow fever vaccine responses in identical twins.

Sequencing input: PBMCs. The clonotype comes from a woman between 18 and 30 years old in good health. The chain joins TRBV10-3 to TRBJ1-5; D is possibly TRBD1 (6 bases). CDR3 sequence (DNA): TGTGCCATCAGTGTGGGGGGGGCCGGGCAGCCCCAGCATTTT. Its protein product is CAISVGGAGQPQHF.